Sequencing of this T cell receptor (beta chain) was carried out in a study of early T cells in non-severe SARS-CoV-2 infection. Study details: With bulk RNA from unsorted whole blood as input, sequencing yielded unpaired chains. Study-level findings and limits: Anti-spike CD8 responses were favored in VDJdb matching, and private and CD4 specificities were missed.

Comment on this clonotype: The antigen remains undetermined.

Unique molecular identifiers tagged individual cDNA molecules. TCRdb itself ran the 5' RACE reads through MiXCR, one entry per CDR3 protein. The data contain around 65,000 distinct CDR3 sequences, 10% to 15% of them singletons. Trimming shortened V by 4 bases and J by 6 bases, and 16 bases separated the two germline ends. The length of the CDR3 is 15 residues. Germline CDR1 is SNHLY and CDR2 is FYNNEI. This rearrangement joins TRBV2 to TRBJ1-5; D gene ambiguous. This sequence was found in an adult who was a healthcare worker with PCR-confirmed SARS-CoV-2 infection or an uninfected control (not recorded which). Here the sequenced sample was whole blood, taken at baseline. CDR3 sequence reads: CASSVGVTSGQPQHF. As DNA, the CDR3 is TGTGCCAGCAGTGTCGGCGTGACGAGCGGTCAGCCCCAGCATTTT.